What follows is one T cell receptor beta chain and its context. Its antigen is undetermined. The CDR3 runs to 13 residues. The V end lost 6 bases, the J end lost 9 bases, and 15 bases lay between the germline ends. From germline, CDR1 is MGHRA and CDR2 YSYEKL. This sample stems from a study of T cell repertoires in ileal Crohn's disease. Turning to the study itself: Surgery for a complication: stricturing in about 61%, penetrating in about 39%.

Clones were sequenced by immunoSEQ multiplex PCR, and TCRdb holds only the in-frame ones, with some missing. The table lists roughly 6,600 clones, 92% of them singletons, with 1.6% in the top ten. Patients were adults with ileal or ileocolonic Crohn's disease needing resection. General study points: Compared with non-smokers, active smokers at surgery showed more clonal expansions. Mucosal expansions were suggested to be mainly CD8 T cells.

This receptor was obtained from an adult with Crohn's disease. Input material: ileal tissue. The rearrangement uses TRBV4-1 and TRBJ2-1; D possibly corresponds to TRBD1 (6 bases). CDR3 loop: CASSLQGGSEQFF. The CDR3 bases are TGCGCCAGCAGTCTACAGGGTGGGAGTGAGCAGTTCTTC.